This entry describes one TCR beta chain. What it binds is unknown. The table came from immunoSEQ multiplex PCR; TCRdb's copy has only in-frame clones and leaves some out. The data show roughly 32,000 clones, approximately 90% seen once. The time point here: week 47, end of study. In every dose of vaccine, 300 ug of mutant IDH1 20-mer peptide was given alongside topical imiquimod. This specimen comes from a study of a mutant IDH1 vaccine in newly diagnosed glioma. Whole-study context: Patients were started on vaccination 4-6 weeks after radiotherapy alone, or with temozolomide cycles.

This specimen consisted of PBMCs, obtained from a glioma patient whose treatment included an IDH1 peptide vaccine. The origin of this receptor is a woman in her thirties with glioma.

CDR3 region: CAWTGGREDSPLHF. DNA of the CDR3: TGTGCCTGGACCGGAGGGCGGGAAGATTCACCCCTCCACTTT. The chain carries TRBV30 and TRBJ1-6, with unresolved D. Trimming took 4 bases from V and 8 from J, leaving 15 bases between them. The germline V gene has CDR1 GTSNPN and CDR2 SVGIG (reference sequence). CDR3 length: 14 residues.